The entry that follows covers one T cell receptor beta chain sequence. These data belong to a study of tumor-infiltrating lymphocytes in primary liver carcinoma. Synthesis of TCR beta cDNA was carried out from about 540 ng total RNA with a constant-region primer. Employing slightly modified ARM-PCR, three nested multiplex PCR rounds were run, and these gave rise to the TCR beta libraries. Amplification in the first two PCR rounds was performed using TRBV1-TRBV30 forward primers and a C-beta reverse primer for around 11 cycles each. Each CDR3 protein gets one entry after TCRdb re-called the multiplex PCR reads with MiXCR. The profile shows approximately 340,000 distinct CDR3 sequences, around 60% of them singletons. Researchers drew blood RNA from unsorted whole blood and extracted germline DNA as well. This CDR3 has 14 residues. After removal of 10 bases from V and 7 bases from J, the junction contained 10 bases not matched to a gene. CDR1 is MDHEN and CDR2 is SYDVKM in the germline V gene.

The sequence was collected from a man aged 35-49 years with primary liver carcinoma and hepatitis B virus infection. The specimen was peripheral blood. This chain connects TRBV28 to TRBJ2-2; 9 bases are a match to TRBD1. CDR3 loop: CATYPDRGGGELFF. CDR3 DNA sequence: TGTGCCACTTATCCGGACAGGGGTGGCGGGGAGCTGTTTTTT. Supplemented by reference TRBV28 and TRBJ2-2, the full variable domain reads DVKVTQSSRYLVKRTGEKVFLECVQDMDHENMFWYRQDPGLGLRLIYFSYDVKMKEKGDIPEGYSVSREKKERFSLILESASTNQTSMYLCATYPDRGGGELFFGEGSRLTVL.